This entry is about one TCR beta chain. The data originate from a study of CD8 T cells in Susac syndrome. With random hexamers, reverse transcription was performed on roughly 0.5 to 1 ug of RNA. MiXCR, run by TCRdb on the immunoSEQ multiplex PCR reads, gives a single entry per CDR3 protein. The sample lists 85,000 to 120,000 distinct CDR3 sequences, roughly 95% occurring once. Trimming took 8 bases from V and 6 from J, leaving 14 bases between them. The CDR3 runs to 12 residues. Germline values: CDR1 MNHEY, CDR2 SMNVEV (reference sequence). The specimen sequenced was CD8+ T cells from PBMCs. The chain carries TRBV27 and TRBJ2-7; no firm D call. This TCR was recovered from a human donor with Susac syndrome. The CDR3 nucleotides read TGTGCCAGCTTTTCTCGCCCCGGCGAGCAGTACTTC. Protein sequence: CASFSRPGEQYF.